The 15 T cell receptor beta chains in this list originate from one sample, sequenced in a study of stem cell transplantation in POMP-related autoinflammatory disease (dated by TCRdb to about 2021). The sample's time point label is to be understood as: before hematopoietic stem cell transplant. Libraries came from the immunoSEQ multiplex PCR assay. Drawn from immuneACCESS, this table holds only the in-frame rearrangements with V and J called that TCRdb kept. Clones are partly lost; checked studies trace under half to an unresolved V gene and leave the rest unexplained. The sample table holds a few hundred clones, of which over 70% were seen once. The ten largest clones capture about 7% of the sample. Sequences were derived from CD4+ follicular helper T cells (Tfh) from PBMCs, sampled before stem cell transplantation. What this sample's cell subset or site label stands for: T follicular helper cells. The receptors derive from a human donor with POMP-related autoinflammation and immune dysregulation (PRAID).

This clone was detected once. CDR3 sequence: CASSPTGGYEQYF. The CDR3 bases are TGTGCCAGCAGTCCAACAGGGGGGTACGAGCAGTACTTC. The rearrangement links TRBV28 to TRBJ2-7, with TRBD1 matching 8 bases. The germline V gene encodes CDR1 MDHEN and CDR2 SYDVKM. This CDR3 contains 13 residues. With 5 bases clipped from V and 4 bases from J, the junction kept 4 bases outside the gene matches.

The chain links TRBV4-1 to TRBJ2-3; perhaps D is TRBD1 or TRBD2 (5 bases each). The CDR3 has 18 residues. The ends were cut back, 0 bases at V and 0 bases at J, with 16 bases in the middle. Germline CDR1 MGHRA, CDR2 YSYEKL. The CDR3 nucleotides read TGCGCCAGCAGCCAAGATAGTTGGGGGACCTCTAGCACAGATACGCAGTATTTT. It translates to CASSQDSWGTSSTDTQYF.

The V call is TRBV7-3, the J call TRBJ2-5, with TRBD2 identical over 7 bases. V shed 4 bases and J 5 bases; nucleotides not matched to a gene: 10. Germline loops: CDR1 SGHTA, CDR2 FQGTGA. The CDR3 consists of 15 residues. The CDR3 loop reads CASSWREGRGETQYF. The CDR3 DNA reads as TGTGCCAGCAGCTGGAGGGAGGGACGGGGCGAGACCCAGTACTTC.

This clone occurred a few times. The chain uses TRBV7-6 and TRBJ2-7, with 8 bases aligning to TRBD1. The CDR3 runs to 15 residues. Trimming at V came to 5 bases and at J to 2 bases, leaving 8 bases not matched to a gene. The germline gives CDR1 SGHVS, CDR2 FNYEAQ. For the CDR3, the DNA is TGTGCCAGCAGCACACAACCAGGGGGCCCCTACGAGCAGTACTTC. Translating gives CASSTQPGGPYEQYF.

Here the CDR3 reads CASSPRDPQETQYF. The CDR3 nucleotides are TGTGCCAGCTCACCCCGGGACCCGCAAGAGACCCAGTACTTC. The rearrangement links TRBV18 to TRBJ2-5, with D perhaps matching TRBD1 or TRBD2 (5 bases each). Germline CDR1 and CDR2: KGHSH and LQKENI. Trimming stripped 3 bases from V and 2 bases from J, with 10 bases between. The CDR3 has 14 residues.

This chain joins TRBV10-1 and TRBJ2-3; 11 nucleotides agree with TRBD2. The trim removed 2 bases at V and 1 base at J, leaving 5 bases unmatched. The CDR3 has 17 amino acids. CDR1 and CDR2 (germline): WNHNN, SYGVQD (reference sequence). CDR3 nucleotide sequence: TGCGCCAGCAGTGAGCCCCTAGCGGGAGGTTGCACAGATACGCAGTATTTT. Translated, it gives CASSEPLAGGCTDTQYF.

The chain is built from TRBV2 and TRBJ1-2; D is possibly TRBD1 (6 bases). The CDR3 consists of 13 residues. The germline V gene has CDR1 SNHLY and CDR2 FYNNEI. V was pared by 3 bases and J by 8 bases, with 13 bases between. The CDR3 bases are TGTGCCAGCAGTGATTTACAGGGAGACGGCTACACCTTC. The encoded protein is CASSDLQGDGYTF.

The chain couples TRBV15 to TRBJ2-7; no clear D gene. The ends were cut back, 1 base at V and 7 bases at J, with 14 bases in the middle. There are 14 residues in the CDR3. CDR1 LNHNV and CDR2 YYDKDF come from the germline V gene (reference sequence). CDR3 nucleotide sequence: TGTGCCACCAGCAGAGTCCCTCCCTTTCGGGAGCAGTACTTC. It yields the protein CATSRVPPFREQYF.

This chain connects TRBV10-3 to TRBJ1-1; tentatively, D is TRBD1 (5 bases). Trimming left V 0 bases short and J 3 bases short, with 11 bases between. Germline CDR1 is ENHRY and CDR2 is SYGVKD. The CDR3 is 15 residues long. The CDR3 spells CAISESTARYTEAFF. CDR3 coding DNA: TGTGCCATCAGTGAGTCGACAGCGAGATACACTGAAGCTTTCTTT.

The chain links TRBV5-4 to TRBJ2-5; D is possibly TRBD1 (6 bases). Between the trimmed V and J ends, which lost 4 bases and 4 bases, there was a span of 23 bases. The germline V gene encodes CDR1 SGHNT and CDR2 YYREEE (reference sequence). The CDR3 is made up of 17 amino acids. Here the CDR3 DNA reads TGTGCCAGCAGCCCAAGAAGTGGGGCAGGGGCGGGAGAGACCCAGTACTTC. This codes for CASSPRSGAGAGETQYF.

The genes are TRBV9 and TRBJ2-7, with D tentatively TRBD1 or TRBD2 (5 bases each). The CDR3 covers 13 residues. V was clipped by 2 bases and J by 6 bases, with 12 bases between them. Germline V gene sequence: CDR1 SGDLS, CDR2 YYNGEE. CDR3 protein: CASSVGTRGEQYF. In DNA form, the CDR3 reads TGTGCCAGCAGCGTGGGGACCCGAGGCGAGCAGTACTTC.

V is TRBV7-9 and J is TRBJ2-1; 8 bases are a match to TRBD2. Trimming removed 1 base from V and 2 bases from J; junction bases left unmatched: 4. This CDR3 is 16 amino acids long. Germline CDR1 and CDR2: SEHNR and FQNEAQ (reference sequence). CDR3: CASSLEGSGTYNEQFF. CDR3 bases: TGTGCCAGCAGCTTAGAGGGTAGCGGGACCTACAATGAGCAGTTCTTC.

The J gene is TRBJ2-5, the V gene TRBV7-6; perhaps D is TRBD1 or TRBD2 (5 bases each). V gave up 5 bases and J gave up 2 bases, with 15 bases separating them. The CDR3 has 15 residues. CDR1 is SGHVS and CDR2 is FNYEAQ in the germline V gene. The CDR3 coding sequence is TGTGCCAGCAGCAGGGGACCGATAGATCAAGAGACCCAGTACTTC. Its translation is CASSRGPIDQETQYF.

The CDR3 DNA sequence: TGTGCCAGCAGGAGGCAGGGGGGAGAGGGCACTGAAGCTTTCTTT. It translates to CASRRQGGEGTEAFF. The chain combines TRBV2 with TRBJ1-1, with 7 bases aligning to TRBD1. Germline trimming cut 6 bases from V and 4 bases from J; bases unmatched to any gene: 11. This CDR3 is built from 15 residues. Germline lookup yields CDR1 SNHLY and CDR2 FYNNEI.

The CDR3 region has the DNA TGTGCCAGCAGTGCGCCACGGGGTCGGCAAGAGACCCAGTACTTC. Its translation: CASSAPRGRQETQYF. This chain uses TRBV6-1 with TRBJ2-5; D possibly corresponds to TRBD2 (5 bases). The V end was cut by 4 bases, the J end by 2 bases, with 14 bases between. The CDR3 has 15 residues. The germline CDR1 and CDR2 sequences are MNHNS and SASEGT.